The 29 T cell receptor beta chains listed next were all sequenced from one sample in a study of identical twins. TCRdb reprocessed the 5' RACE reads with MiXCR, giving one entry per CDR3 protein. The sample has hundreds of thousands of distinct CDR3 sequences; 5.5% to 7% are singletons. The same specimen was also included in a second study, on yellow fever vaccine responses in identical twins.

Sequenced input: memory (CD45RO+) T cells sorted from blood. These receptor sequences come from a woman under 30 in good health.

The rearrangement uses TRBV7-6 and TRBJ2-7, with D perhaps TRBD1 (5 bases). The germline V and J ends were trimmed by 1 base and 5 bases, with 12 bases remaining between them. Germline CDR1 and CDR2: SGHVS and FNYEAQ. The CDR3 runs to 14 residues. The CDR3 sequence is CASSLGQGVNEQYF. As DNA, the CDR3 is TGTGCCAGCAGCTTAGGGCAAGGGGTCAACGAGCAGTACTTC. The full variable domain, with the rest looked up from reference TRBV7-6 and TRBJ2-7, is GAGVSQSPRYKVTKRGQDVALRCDPISGHVSLYWYRQALGQGPEFLTYFNYEAQQDKSGLPNDRFSAERPEGSISTLTIQRTEQRDSAMYRCASSLGQGVNEQYFGPGTRLTVT.

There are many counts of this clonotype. CDR3 DNA: TGCAGTGCTAGAGACCCAGGAGATACGCAGTATTTT. Translating it yields CSARDPGDTQYF. The chain links TRBV20-1 to TRBJ2-3, with unresolved D. Germline V gives CDR1 DFQATT, CDR2 SNEGSKA (reference sequence). The CDR3 extends over 12 amino acids. The V end was cut by 0 bases, the J end by 5 bases, with 6 bases between.

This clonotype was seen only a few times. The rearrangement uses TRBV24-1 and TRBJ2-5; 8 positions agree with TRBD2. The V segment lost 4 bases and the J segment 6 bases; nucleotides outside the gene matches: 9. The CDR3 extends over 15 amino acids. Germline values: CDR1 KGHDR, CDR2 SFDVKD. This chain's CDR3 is CATSESGVAGKTQYF. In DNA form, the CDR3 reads TGTGCCACCAGTGAGTCCGGGGTAGCGGGAAAGACCCAGTACTTC.

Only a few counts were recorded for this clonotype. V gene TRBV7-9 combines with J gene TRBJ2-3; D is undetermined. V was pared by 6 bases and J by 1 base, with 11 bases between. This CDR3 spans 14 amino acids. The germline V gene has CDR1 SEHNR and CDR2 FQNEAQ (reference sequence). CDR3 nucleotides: TGTGCCAGCAGACACAACTTGGGCACAGATACGCAGTATTTT. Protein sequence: CASRHNLGTDTQYF.

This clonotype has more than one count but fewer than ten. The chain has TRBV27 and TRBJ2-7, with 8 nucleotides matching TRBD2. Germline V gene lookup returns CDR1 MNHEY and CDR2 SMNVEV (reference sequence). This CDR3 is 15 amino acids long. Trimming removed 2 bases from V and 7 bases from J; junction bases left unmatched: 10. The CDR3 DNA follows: TGTGCCAGCAGTTTAGCGTCTAGCGGGCGTGGGGAGCAGTACTTC. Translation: CASSLASSGRGEQYF.

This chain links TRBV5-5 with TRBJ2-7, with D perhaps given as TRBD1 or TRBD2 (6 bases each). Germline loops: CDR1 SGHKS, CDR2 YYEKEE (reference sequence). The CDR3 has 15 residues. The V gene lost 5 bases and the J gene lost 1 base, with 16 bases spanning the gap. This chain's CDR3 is CASSQGQGLSYEQYF. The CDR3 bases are TGTGCCAGCAGTCAGGGACAAGGACTATCCTACGAGCAGTACTTC.

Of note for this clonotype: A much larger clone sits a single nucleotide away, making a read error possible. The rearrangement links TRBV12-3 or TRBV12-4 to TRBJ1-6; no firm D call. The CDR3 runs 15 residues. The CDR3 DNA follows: TGTACCAGCAGGTTCCAAGATCACGCAAATTCACCCCTCCACTTT. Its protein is CTSRFQDHANSPLHF.

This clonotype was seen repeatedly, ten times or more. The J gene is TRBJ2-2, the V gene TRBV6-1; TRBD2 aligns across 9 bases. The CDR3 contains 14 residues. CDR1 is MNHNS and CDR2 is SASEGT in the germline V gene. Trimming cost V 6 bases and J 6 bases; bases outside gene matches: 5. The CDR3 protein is CASRGTSQAGELFF. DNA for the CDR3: TGTGCCAGCAGGGGGACTAGCCAGGCCGGGGAGCTGTTTTTT.

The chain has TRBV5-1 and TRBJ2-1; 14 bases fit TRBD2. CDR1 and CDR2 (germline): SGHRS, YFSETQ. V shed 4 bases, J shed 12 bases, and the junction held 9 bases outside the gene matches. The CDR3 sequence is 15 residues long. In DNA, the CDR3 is TGCGCCAGCAGCCAAAGGACTAGCGGGGGGCATACGCAGTTCTTC. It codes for CASSQRTSGGHTQFF.

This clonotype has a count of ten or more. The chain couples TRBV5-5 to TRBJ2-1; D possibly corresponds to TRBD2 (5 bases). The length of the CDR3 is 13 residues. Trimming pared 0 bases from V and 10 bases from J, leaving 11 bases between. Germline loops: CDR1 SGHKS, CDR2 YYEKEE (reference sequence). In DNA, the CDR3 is TGTGCCAGCAGCTTGGGTGCCGGCGGGGAGCAGTTCTTC. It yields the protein CASSLGAGGEQFF.

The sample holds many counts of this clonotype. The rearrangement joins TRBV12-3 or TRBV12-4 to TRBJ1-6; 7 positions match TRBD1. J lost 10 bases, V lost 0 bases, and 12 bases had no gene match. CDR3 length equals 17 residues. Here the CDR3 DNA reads TGTGCCAGCAGTTTAGCGCTAATGGGAGGGGGCAGATCACCCCTCCACTTT. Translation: CASSLALMGGGRSPLHF.

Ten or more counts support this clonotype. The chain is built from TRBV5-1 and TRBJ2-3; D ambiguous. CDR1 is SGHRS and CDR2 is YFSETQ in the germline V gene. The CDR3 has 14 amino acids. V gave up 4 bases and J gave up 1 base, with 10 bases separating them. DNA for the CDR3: TGCGCCAGCAGCCCGATCCTGGGCACAGATACGCAGTATTTT. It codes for CASSPILGTDTQYF. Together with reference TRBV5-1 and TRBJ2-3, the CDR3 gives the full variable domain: KAGVTQTPRYLIKTRGQQVTLSCSPISGHRSVSWYQQTPGQGLQFLFEYFSETQRNKGNFPGRFSGRQFSNSRSEMNVSTLELGDSALYLCASSPILGTDTQYFGPGTRLTVL.

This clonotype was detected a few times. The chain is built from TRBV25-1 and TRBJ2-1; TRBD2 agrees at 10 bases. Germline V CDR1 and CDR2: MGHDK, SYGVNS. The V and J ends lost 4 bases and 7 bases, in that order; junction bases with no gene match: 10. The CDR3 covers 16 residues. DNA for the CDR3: TGTGCCAGCAGTGCCCCCGGGACTAGCGTTTTAAATGAGCAGTTCTTC. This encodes CASSAPGTSVLNEQFF.

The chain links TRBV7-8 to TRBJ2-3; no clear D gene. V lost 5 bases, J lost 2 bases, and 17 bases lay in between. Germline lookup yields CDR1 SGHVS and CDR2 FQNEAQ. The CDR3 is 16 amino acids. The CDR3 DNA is TGTGCCAGCAGCCTTCCTTTTGCGGCCTACACAGATACGCAGTATTTT. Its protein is CASSLPFAAYTDTQYF.

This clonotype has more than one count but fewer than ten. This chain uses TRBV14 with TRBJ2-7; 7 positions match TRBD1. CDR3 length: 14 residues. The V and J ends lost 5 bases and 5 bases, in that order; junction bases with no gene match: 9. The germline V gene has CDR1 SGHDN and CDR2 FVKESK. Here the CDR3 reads CASSYPGQSHEQYF. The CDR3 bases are TGTGCCAGCAGCTACCCGGGACAGAGCCACGAGCAGTACTTC.

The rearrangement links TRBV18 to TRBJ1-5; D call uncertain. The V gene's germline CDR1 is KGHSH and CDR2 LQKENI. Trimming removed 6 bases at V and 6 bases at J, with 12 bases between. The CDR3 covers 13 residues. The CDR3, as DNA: TGTGCCAGCTCTCAAGACAAGGGTCAGCCCCAGCATTTT. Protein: CASSQDKGQPQHF.

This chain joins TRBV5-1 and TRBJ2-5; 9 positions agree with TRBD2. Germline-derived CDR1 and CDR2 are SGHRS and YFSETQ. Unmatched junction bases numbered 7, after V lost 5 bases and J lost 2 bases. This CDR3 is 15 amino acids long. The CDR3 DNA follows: TGCGCCAGCAGAGGAGGACTAGCGCCACAAGAGACCCAGTACTTC. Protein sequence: CASRGGLAPQETQYF.

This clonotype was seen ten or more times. CDR3 residues: CASSTGASRTEAFF. The CDR3 region has the DNA TGTGCCAGCAGTACAGGGGCCTCTAGGACTGAAGCTTTCTTT. V usage is TRBV6-1 and J usage is TRBJ1-1; 7 bases match TRBD1. The CDR3 has 14 amino acids. Germline CDR1 is MNHNS and CDR2 is SASEGT. V lost 5 bases and J lost 5; bases outside the gene matches: 8.

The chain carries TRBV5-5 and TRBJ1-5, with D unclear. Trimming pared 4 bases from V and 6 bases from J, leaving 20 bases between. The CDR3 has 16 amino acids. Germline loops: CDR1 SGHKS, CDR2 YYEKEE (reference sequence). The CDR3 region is CASSATPGDYFQPQHF. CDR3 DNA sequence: TGTGCCAGCAGCGCAACTCCGGGAGATTACTTTCAGCCCCAGCATTTT.

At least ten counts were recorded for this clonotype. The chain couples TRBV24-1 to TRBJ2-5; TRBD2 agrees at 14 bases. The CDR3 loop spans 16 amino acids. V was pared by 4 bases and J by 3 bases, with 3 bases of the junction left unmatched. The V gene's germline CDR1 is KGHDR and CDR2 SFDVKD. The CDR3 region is CATSDRTSGGKETQYF. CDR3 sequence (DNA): TGTGCCACCAGTGACCGGACTAGCGGGGGGAAAGAGACCCAGTACTTC.

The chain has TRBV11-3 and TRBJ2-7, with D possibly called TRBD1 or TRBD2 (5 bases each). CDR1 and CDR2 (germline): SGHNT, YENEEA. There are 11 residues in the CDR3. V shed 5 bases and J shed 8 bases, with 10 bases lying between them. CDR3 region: CASSSRDQQYF. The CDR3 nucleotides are TGTGCCAGCAGCAGCCGGGACCAGCAGTACTTC. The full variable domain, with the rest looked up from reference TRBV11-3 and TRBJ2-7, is EAGVVQSPRYKIIEKKQPVAFWCNPISGHNTLYWYLQNLGQGPELLIRYENEEAVDDSQLPKDRFSAERLKGVDSTLKIQPAELGDSAVYLCASSSRDQQYFGPGTRLTVT.

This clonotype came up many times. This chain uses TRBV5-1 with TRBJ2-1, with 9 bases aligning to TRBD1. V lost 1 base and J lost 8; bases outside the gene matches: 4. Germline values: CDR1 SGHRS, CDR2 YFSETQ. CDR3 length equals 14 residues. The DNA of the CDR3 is TGCGCCAGCAGCTTGACAGGGGGCCGGGATGAGCAGTTCTTC. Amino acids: CASSLTGGRDEQFF.

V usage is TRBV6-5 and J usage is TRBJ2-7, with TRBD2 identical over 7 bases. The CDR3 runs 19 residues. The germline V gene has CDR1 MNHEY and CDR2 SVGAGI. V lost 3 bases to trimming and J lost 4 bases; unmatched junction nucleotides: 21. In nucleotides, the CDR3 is TGTGCCAGCAGTTATGGTCTTTCGGGGCTGGGAGGGTCGGCGTACGAGCAGTACTTC. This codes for CASSYGLSGLGGSAYEQYF.

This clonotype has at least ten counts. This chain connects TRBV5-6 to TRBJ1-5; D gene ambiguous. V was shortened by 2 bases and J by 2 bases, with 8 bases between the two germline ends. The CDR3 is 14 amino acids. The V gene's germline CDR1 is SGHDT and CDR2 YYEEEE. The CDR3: CASSFLGGNQPQHF. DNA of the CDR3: TGTGCCAGCAGCTTTTTGGGCGGCAATCAGCCCCAGCATTTT.

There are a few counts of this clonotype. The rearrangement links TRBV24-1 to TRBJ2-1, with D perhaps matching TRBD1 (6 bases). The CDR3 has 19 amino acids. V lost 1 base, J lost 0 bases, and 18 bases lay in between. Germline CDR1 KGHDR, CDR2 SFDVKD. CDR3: CATSDFKGELRSSYNEQFF. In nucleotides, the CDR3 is TGTGCCACCAGTGATTTTAAGGGGGAACTCCGGAGCTCCTACAATGAGCAGTTCTTC.

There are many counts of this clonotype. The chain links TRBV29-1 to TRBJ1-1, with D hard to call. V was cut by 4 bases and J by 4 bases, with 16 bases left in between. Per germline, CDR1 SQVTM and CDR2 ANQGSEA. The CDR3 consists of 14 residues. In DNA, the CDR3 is TGCAGCGTTGGTGCCAGCTTTCGGTTCACTGAAGCTTTCTTT. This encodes CSVGASFRFTEAFF.

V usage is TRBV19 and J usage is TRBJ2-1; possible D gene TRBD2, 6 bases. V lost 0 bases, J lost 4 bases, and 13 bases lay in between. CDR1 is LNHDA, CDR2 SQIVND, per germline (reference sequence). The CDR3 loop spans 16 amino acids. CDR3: CASSIDPGEAYNEQFF. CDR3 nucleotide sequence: TGTGCCAGTAGTATAGATCCGGGGGAGGCATACAATGAGCAGTTCTTC.

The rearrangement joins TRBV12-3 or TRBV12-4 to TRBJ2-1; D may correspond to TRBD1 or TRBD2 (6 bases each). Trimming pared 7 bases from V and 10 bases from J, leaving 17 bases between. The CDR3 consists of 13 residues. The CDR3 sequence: CASKIRGLDEQFF. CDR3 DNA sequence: TGTGCCAGCAAAATACGGGGGCTAGACGAGCAGTTCTTC.

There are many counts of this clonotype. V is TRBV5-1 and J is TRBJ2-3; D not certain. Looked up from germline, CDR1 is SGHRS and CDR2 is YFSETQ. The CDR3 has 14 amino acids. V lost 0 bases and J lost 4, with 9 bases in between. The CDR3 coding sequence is TGCGCCAGCAGCTTGGGGCACACCGCAGATACGCAGTATTTT. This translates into CASSLGHTADTQYF.